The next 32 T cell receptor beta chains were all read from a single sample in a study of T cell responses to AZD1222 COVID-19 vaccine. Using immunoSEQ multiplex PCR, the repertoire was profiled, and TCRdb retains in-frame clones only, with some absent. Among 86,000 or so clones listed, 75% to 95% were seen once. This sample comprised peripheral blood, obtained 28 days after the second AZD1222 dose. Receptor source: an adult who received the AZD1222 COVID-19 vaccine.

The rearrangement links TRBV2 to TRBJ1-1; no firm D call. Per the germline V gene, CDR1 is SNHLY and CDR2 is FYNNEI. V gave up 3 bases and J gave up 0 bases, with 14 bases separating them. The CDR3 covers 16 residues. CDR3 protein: CASSDHDIFMNTEAFF. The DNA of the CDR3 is TGTGCCAGCAGTGACCATGATATCTTCATGAACACTGAAGCTTTCTTT.

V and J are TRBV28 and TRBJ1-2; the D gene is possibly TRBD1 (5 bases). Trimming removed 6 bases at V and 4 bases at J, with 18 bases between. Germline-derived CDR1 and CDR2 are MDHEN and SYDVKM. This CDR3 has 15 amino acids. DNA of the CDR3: TGTGCCAGCAGGACCCCCCCCGGGGGTATCTATGGCTACACCTTC. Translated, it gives CASRTPPGGIYGYTF.

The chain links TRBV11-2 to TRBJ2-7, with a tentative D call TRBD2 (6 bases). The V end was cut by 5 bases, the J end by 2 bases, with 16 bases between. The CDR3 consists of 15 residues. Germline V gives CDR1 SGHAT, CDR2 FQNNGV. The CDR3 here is CASSPSRGIPYEQYF. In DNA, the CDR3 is TGTGCCAGCAGCCCATCCCGGGGGATACCCTACGAGCAGTACTTC.

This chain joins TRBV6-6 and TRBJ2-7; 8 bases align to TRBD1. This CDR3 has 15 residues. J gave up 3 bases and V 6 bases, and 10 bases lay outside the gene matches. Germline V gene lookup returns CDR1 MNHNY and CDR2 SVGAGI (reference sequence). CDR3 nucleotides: TGTGCCAGCAGCCTCGACAGGGGCGGTAGCTACGAGCAGTACTTC. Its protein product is CASSLDRGGSYEQYF.

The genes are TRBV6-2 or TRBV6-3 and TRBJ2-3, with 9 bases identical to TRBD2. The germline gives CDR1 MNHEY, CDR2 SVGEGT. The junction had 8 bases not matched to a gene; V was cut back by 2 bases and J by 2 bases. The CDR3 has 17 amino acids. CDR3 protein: CASSYPTSGGPTDTQYF. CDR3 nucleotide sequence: TGTGCCAGCAGTTACCCAACGAGCGGGGGGCCCACAGATACGCAGTATTTT.

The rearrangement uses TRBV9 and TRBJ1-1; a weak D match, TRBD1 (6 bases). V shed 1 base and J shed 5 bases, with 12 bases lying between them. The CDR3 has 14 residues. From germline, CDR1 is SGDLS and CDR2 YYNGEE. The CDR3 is CASSVQGRGTEAFF. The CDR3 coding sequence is TGTGCCAGCAGCGTACAGGGGCGGGGGACTGAAGCTTTCTTT.

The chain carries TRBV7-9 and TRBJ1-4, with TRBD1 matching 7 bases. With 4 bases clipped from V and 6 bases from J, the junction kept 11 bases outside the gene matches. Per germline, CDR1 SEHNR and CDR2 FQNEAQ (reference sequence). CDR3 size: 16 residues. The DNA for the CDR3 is TGTGCCAGCAGCTCCTTACAGGGGTGGAAGGATGAAAAACTGTTTTTT. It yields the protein CASSSLQGWKDEKLFF.

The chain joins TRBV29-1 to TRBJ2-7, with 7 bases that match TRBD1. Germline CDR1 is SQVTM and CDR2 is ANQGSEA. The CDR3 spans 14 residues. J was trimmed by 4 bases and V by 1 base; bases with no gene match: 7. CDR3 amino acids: CSVEVGTVPYEQYF. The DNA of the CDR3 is TGCAGCGTTGAAGTGGGGACAGTTCCTTACGAGCAGTACTTC.

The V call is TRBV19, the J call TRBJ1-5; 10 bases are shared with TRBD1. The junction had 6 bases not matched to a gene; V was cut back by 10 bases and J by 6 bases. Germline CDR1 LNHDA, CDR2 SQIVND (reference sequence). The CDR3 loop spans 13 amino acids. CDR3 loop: CATSRDRGQPQHF. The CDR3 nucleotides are TGTGCCACCTCCCGGGACAGGGGTCAGCCCCAGCATTTT.

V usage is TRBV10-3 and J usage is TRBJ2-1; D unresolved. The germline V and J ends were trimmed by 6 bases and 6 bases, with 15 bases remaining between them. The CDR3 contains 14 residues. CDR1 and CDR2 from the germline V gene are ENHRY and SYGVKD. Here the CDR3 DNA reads TGTGCCATCAGAATGGCCGCCAACTCCAATGAGCAGTTCTTC. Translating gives CAIRMAANSNEQFF.

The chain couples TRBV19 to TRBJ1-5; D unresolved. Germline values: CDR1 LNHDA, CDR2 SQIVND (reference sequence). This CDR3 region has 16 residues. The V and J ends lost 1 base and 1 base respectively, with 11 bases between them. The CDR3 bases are TGTGCCAGTAGTATAGTGGGAATTAAAAGCAATCAGCCCCAGCATTTT. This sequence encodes CASSIVGIKSNQPQHF. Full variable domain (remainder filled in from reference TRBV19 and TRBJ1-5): DGGITQSPKYLFRKEGQNVTLSCEQNLNHDAMYWYRQDPGQGLRLIYYSQIVNDFQKGDIAEGYSVSREKKESFPLTVTSAQKNPTAFYLCASSIVGIKSNQPQHFGDGTRLSIL.

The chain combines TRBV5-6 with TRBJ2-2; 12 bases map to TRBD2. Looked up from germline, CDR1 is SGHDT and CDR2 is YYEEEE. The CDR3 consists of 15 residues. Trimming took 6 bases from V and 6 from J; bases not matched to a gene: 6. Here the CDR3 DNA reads TGTGCCAGCACCCAACTAGCGGGAGGACCCGGGGAGCTGTTTTTT. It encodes CASTQLAGGPGELFF.

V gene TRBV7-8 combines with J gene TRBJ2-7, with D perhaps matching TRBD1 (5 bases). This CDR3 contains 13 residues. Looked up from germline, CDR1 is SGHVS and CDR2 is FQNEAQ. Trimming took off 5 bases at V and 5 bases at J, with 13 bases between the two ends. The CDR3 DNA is TGTGCCAGCAGCCGGCCGCAGGGCGACGAGCAGTACTTC. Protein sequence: CASSRPQGDEQYF. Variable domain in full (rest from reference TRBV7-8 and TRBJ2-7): GAGVSQSPRYKVAKRGQDVALRCDPISGHVSLFWYQQALGQGPEFLTYFQNEAQLDKSGLPSDRFFAERPEGSVSTLKIQRTQQEDSAVYLCASSRPQGDEQYFGPGTRLTVT.

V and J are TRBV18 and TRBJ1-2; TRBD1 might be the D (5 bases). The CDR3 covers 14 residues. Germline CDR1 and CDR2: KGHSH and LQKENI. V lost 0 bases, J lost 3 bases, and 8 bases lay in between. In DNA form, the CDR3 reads TGTGCCAGCTCACCACCGTCGACAGACTATGGCTACACCTTC. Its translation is CASSPPSTDYGYTF.

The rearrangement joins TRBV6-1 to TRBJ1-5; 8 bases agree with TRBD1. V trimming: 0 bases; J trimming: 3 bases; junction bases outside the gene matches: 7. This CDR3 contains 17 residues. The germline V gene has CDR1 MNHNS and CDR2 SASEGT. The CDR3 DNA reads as TGTGCCAGCAGTGAAGCATGGCAGGGGGCCTCCAATCAGCCCCAGCATTTT. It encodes CASSEAWQGASNQPQHF.

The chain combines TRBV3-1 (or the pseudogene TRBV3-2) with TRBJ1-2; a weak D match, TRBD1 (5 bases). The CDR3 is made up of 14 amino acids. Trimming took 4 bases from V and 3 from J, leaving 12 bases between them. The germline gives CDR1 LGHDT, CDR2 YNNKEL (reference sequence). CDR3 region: CASSPPGGDYGYTF. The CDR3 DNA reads TGTGCCAGCAGCCCTCCGGGGGGGGACTATGGCTACACCTTC.

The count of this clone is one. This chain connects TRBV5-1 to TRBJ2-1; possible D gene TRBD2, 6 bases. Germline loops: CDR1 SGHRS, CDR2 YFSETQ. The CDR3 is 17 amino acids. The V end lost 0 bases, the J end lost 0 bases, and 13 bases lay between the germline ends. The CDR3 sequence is CASSLAGASSSYNEQFF. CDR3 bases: TGCGCCAGCAGCTTGGCGGGAGCTTCGAGCTCCTACAATGAGCAGTTCTTC.

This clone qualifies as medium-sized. The DNA for the CDR3 is TGTGCCAGCTCAGGACAGGGGGCTTCACCCCTCCACTTT. The encoded protein is CASSGQGASPLHF. This chain connects TRBV18 to TRBJ1-6; 11 nucleotides match TRBD1. J gave up 9 bases and V 5 bases, and 0 bases lay outside the gene matches. The germline gives CDR1 KGHSH, CDR2 LQKENI. The CDR3 is made up of 13 amino acids.

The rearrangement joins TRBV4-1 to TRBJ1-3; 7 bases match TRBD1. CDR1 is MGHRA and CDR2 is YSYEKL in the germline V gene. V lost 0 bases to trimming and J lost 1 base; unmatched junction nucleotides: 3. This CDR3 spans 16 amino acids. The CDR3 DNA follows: TGCGCCAGCAGCCAAGACGTACAGGGGTCTGGAAACACCATATATTTT. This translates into CASSQDVQGSGNTIYF.

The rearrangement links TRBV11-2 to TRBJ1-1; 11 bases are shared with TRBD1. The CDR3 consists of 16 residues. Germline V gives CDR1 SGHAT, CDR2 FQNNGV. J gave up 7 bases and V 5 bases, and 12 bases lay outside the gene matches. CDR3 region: CASSPFYGQGASEAFF. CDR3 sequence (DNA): TGTGCCAGCAGCCCGTTCTACGGACAGGGGGCGAGTGAAGCTTTCTTT.

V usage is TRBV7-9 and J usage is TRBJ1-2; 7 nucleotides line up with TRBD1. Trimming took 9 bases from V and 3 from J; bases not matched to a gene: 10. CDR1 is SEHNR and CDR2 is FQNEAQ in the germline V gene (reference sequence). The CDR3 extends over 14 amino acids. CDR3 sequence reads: CAREKGQLDYGYTF. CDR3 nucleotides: TGTGCCAGAGAAAAGGGACAGCTCGACTATGGCTACACCTTC.

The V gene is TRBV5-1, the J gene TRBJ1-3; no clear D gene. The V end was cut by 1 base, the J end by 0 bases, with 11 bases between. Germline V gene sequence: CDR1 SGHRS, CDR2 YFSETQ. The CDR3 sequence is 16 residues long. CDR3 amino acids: CASSLLGEVSGNTIYF. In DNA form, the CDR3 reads TGCGCCAGCAGCTTGTTAGGTGAAGTCTCTGGAAACACCATATATTTT.

CDR3: CASSRGLAGYNEQFF. Here the CDR3 DNA reads TGTGCCAGCAGCCGAGGACTAGCGGGGTACAATGAGCAGTTCTTC. The chain joins TRBV3-1 (or the pseudogene TRBV3-2) to TRBJ2-1, with TRBD2 matching over 12 bases. The CDR3 totals 15 residues. Trimming cost V 4 bases and J 4 bases; bases outside gene matches: 2. Per the germline V gene, CDR1 is LGHDT and CDR2 is YNNKEL (reference sequence).

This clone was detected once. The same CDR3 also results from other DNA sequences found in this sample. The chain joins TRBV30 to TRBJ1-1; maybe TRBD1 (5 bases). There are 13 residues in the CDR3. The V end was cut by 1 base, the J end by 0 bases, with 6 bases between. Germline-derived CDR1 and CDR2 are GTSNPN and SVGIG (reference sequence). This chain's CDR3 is CAWSEGLNTEAFF. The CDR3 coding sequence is TGTGCCTGGAGTGAGGGACTGAACACTGAAGCTTTCTTT.

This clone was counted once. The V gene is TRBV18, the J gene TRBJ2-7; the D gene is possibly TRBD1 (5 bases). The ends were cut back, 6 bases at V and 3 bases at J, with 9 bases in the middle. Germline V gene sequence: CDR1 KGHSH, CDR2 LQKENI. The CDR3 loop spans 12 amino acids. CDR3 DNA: TGTGCCAGCTCTCAAGACAGCTACGAGCAGTACTTC. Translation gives CASSQDSYEQYF.

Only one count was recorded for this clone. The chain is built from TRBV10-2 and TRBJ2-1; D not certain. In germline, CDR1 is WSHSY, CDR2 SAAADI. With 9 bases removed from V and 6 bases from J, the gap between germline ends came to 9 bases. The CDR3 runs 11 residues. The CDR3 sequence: CASGRTNEQFF. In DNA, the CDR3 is TGCGCCAGTGGGCGAACCAATGAGCAGTTCTTC.

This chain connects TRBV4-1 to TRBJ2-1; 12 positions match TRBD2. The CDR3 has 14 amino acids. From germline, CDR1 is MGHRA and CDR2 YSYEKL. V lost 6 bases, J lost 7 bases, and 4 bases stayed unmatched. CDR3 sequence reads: CASRPTSGRNEQFF. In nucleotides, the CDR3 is TGCGCCAGCAGGCCGACTAGCGGGAGAAATGAGCAGTTCTTC.

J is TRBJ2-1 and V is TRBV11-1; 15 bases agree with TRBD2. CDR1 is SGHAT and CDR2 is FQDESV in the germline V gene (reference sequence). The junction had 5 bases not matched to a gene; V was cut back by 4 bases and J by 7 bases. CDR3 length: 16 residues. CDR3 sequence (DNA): TGTGCCAGCAGCTCTCGGACTAGCGGGGGGGGAAATGAGCAGTTCTTC. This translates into CASSSRTSGGGNEQFF.

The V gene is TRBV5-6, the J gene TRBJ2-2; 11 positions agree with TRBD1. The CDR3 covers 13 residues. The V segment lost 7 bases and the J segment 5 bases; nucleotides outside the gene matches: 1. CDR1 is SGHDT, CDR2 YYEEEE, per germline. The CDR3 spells CASGTGGTGELFF. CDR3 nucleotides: TGTGCCAGCGGGACAGGGGGTACCGGGGAGCTGTTTTTT.

CDR3 sequence reads: CASSQGHQPQHF. The CDR3 DNA follows: TGTGCCAGCAGCCAAGGACATCAGCCCCAGCATTTT. This chain connects TRBV3-1 (or the pseudogene TRBV3-2) to TRBJ1-5; unclear D gene. Germline V gene sequence: CDR1 LGHDT, CDR2 YNNKEL (reference sequence). The CDR3 has 12 amino acids. V gave up 1 base and J gave up 5 bases, with 3 bases separating them.

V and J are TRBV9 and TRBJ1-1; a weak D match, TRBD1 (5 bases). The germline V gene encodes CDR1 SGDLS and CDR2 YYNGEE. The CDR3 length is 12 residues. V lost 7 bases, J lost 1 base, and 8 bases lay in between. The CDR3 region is CASSGQNTEAFF. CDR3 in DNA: TGTGCCAGCTCAGGACAGAACACTGAAGCTTTCTTT. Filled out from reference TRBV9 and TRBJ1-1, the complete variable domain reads DSGVTQTPKHLITATGQRVTLRCSPRSGDLSVYWYQQSLDQGLQFLIQYYNGEERAKGNILERFSAQQFPDLHSELNLSSLELGDSALYFCASSGQNTEAFFGQGTRLTVV.

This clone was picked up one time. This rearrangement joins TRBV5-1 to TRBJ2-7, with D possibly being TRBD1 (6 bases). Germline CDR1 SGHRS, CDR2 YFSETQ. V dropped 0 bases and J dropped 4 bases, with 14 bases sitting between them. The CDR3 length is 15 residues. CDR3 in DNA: TGCGCCAGCAGCTTGGGACCGGGACAACCATACGAGCAGTACTTC. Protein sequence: CASSLGPGQPYEQYF.